This record concerns one T cell receptor (beta chain) sequence. As yet, its antigen is unknown. This sample is drawn from a study of cytomegalovirus exposure and HLA in healthy donors. Researchers ran the PCR with 60 Vbeta and 13 Jbeta primers. Some clones are missing from TCRdb's copy, which holds only in-frame ones; the method was immunoSEQ multiplex PCR. The sample has about 100,000 clones, more than 75% seen once; the top ten hold 4%. Donors likely had unrecorded immune exposures despite being nominally healthy when sampled. V shed 2 bases and J 7 bases; nucleotides not matched to a gene: 7. This CDR3 contains 15 residues. CDR1 and CDR2 from the germline V gene are MGHRA and YSYEKL. Notes on the study in general: In vitro data verified a few CMV-associated chains as specific for CMV antigens. In a later analysis, at a false discovery rate of 0.05, approximately 16,000 TCR beta sequences matched HLA alleles.

J is TRBJ2-1 and V is TRBV4-1; 8 bases line up with TRBD1. The specimen was PBMCs. The sequence was collected from a woman between 50 and 59 years old in good health and CMV-seropositive. CDR3 sequence: CASSQPGTGRNEQFF. The CDR3, as DNA: TGCGCCAGCAGCCAACCCGGGACAGGAAGAAATGAGCAGTTCTTC.